This TCR beta chain came from a study of T cell changes during pregnancy in multiple sclerosis. Profiled with immunoSEQ multiplex PCR; TCRdb holds only in-frame clones, not every one. This table holds around 33,000 clones, approximately 88% found once. The source material was CD8+ T cells from peripheral blood mononuclear cells, sampled before pregnancy. The sequence was collected from a female donor with multiple sclerosis, enrolled in a pregnancy study.

The CDR3: CASSLSFGSEQYF. CDR3 in DNA: TGTGCCAGCAGCTTATCTTTCGGGAGCGAGCAGTACTTC. V is TRBV7-9 and J is TRBJ2-7; D is perhaps TRBD2 (6 bases). Germline-derived CDR1 and CDR2 are SEHNR and FQNEAQ (reference sequence). With 2 bases removed from V and 6 bases from J, the gap between germline ends came to 11 bases. The CDR3 loop spans 13 amino acids.